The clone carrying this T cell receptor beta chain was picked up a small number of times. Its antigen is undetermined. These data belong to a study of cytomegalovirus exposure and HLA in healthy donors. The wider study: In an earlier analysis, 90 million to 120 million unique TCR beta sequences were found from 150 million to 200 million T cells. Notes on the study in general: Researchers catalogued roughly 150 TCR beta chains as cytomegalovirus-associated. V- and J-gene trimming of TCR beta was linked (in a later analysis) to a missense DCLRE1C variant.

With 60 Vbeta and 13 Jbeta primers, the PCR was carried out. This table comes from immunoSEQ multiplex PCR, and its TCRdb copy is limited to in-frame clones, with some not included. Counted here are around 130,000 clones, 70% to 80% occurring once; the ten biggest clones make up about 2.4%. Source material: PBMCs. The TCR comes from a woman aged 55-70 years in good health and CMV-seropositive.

CDR3 sequence (DNA): TGTGCCAGCAGCTTGTGGGGAAAAGGGGAGGGTAGCAATCAGCCCCAGCATTTT. Protein product: CASSLWGKGEGSNQPQHF. The rearrangement joins TRBV5-5 to TRBJ1-5; TRBD1 is a possible D gene (5 bases). The CDR3 is made up of 18 amino acids. From germline, CDR1 is SGHKS and CDR2 YYEKEE (reference sequence). V lost 1 base and J lost 0, with 17 bases in between.